This is a list of T cell receptor beta chains from one sample in a study of T cells after yellow fever vaccination. TCRdb used MiXCR to reprocess the 5' RACE reads, holding one entry per CDR3 protein. The repertoire has 300,000 or so distinct CDR3 sequences, approximately 10% of them found once; the top ten carry about 3%. The sequences come from CD4+ T cells sorted from PBMCs, collected 5 days after the yellow fever booster vaccination. The receptors originated from a man between 18 and 29 years old who received the YFV17D yellow fever vaccine. Both conserved end residues are part of each CDR3. D genes are given only for firm matches. Size values are once, few and many counts, or a class for expanded clones, and some rows have none.

DNA,CDR3,size,D,J,V
TGTGCCAGCAGTAAGTCTAGCGGGGGCCGCTCCTACGAGCAGTACTTC,CASSKSSGGRSYEQYF,-,TRBD2,TRBJ2-7,TRBV12-3/TRBV12-4
TGTGCCAGCTCACCCGGACTCCAAGAGACCCAGTACTTC,CASSPGLQETQYF,many,-,TRBJ2-5,TRBV18
TGTGCCAGCAGCTTAGATATCACTATCACAGATACGCAGTATTTT,CASSLDITITDTQYF,few,-,TRBJ2-3,TRBV11-2
TGTGCCAGTAGGCGGACAGGGAGCAATGAGCAGTTCTTC,CASRRTGSNEQFF,few,TRBD1,TRBJ2-1,TRBV19
TGCGCCAGCAGCCAAGGGAGACTCAACCAAGAGACCCAGTACTTC,CASSQGRLNQETQYF,few,-,TRBJ2-5,TRBV4-1
TGTGCCAGCCGTAATTCGGGTCAGCCCCAGCATTTT,CASRNSGQPQHF,few,-,TRBJ1-5,TRBV12-3/TRBV12-4
TGTGCCAGCAGTCTACAGGGGGCTCAACGGCCCCAGCATTTT,CASSLQGAQRPQHF,-,TRBD1,TRBJ1-5,TRBV12-3/TRBV12-4
TGCGCCAGCAGCTTGCTTGACAGCAACACTGAAGCTTTCTTT,CASSLLDSNTEAFF,few,-,TRBJ1-1,TRBV5-1
TGTGCCACCAGTGGAGCGGATACAGGGGAGGCAGATACGCAGTATTTT,CATSGADTGEADTQYF,-,-,TRBJ2-3,TRBV24-1
TGCGCCAGCAGCGCAAGGACTGGAACCGGGGAGCTGTTTTTT,CASSARTGTGELFF,-,-,TRBJ2-2,TRBV5-1